Listed here are 26 T cell receptor beta chains from one sample, sequenced in a study of T cells in Graves' hyperthyroidism and ophthalmopathy. Amplification of TCR beta CDR3 regions used RNA as the template. In the first-round RT-PCR of the TCR CDR3, the HTBI primer set was used. TCRdb redid the calling of the multiplex PCR reads with MiXCR, one entry per CDR3 protein. The table has 250,000 to 300,000 distinct CDR3 sequences, approximately 18% seen once. What was sequenced was blood. These receptors were taken from a man in his fifties or sixties with Graves' ophthalmopathy.

The chain employs TRBV20-1 and TRBJ1-5; D is unclear. Germline assignment: CDR1 DFQATT and CDR2 SNEGSKA (reference sequence). The CDR3 length is 13 residues. The V and J ends lost 3 bases and 5 bases respectively, with 11 bases between them. CDR3 DNA sequence: TGCAGTGCTAGTTTGGGAGACGATCAGCCCCAGCATTTT. This codes for CSASLGDDQPQHF.

This clonotype was recorded many times. The V gene is TRBV7-8, the J gene TRBJ2-5; weak D call: TRBD1 (6 bases). Germline values: CDR1 SGHVS, CDR2 FQNEAQ. The CDR3 loop spans 16 amino acids. V was shortened by 2 bases and J by 0 bases, with 13 bases between the two germline ends. CDR3 in DNA: TGTGCCAGCAGCTTAATGGGCAGGGGCTACCAAGAGACCCAGTACTTC. Amino acid sequence: CASSLMGRGYQETQYF.

The rearrangement uses TRBV7-3 and TRBJ2-5; D remains unclear. Trimming pared 2 bases from V and 2 bases from J, leaving 9 bases between. The CDR3 sequence is 14 residues long. Germline lookup yields CDR1 SGHTA and CDR2 FQGTGA. CDR3 sequence reads: CASSLDPGQETQYF. The CDR3 nucleotides read TGTGCCAGCAGCTTAGACCCCGGGCAAGAGACCCAGTACTTC.

The CDR3 reads CASSPRTVFDTQYF. The CDR3 bases are TGCGCCAGCAGCCCACGGACAGTTTTTGATACGCAGTATTTT. The genes are TRBV5-1 and TRBJ2-3; D possibly corresponds to TRBD1 (6 bases). Trimming left V 4 bases short and J 6 bases short, with 15 bases between. The germline CDR1 and CDR2 sequences are SGHRS and YFSETQ. CDR3 length: 14 residues.

J is TRBJ2-1 and V is TRBV27; D is uncertain. V was cut by 1 base and J by 8 bases, with 9 bases left in between. Germline V gene data show CDR1 as MNHEY and CDR2 as SMNVEV (reference sequence). The CDR3 consists of 13 residues. The CDR3 region is CASSLYIQDEQFF. The CDR3, as DNA: TGTGCCAGCAGTTTATACATCCAAGATGAGCAGTTCTTC.

This clonotype was counted ten times or more. The chain employs TRBV20-1 and TRBJ1-1; 10 bases match TRBD1. J gave up 0 bases and V 8 bases, and 6 bases lay outside the gene matches. The CDR3 covers 14 residues. Germline CDR1 DFQATT, CDR2 SNEGSKA (reference sequence). Here the CDR3 DNA reads TGCAGTCCTGGACAGGGGGGTATGAACACTGAAGCTTTCTTT. This translates into CSPGQGGMNTEAFF.

This clonotype was observed at least ten times. The CDR3 DNA reads TGTGCCAGCAGTTCCAAGACTAGCGGGAGTCCCAATGAGCAGTTCTTC. Translating it yields CASSSKTSGSPNEQFF. The chain is built from TRBV27 and TRBJ2-1; 12 bases map to TRBD2. Germline trimming cut 4 bases from V and 6 bases from J; bases unmatched to any gene: 7. The CDR3 sequence is 16 residues long. From germline, CDR1 is MNHEY and CDR2 SMNVEV (reference sequence).

The chain employs TRBV5-5 and TRBJ2-2; TRBD2 is a possible D gene (6 bases). The CDR3 has 13 residues. V lost 3 bases and J lost 6, with 9 bases in between. Germline CDR1 SGHKS, CDR2 YYEKEE (reference sequence). CDR3 bases: TGTGCCAGCAGCTCCAGGGAGGCCGGGGAGCTGTTTTTT. It is translated as CASSSREAGELFF. The whole variable domain, filled in from reference TRBV5-5 and TRBJ2-2, reads DAGVTQSPTHLIKTRGQQVTLRCSPISGHKSVSWYQQVLGQGPQFIFQYYEKEERGRGNFPDRFSARQFPNYSSELNVNALLLGDSALYLCASSSREAGELFFGEGSRLTVL.

This clonotype was observed a few times. The rearrangement joins TRBV9 to TRBJ2-5; 9 bases are shared with TRBD2. The V gene end was trimmed by 4 bases and the J gene end by 5 bases; junction bases not matched to a gene: 9. This CDR3 has 15 amino acids. From germline, CDR1 is SGDLS and CDR2 YYNGEE. The CDR3: CASSTLAGVVETQYF. CDR3 coding DNA: TGTGCCAGCAGCACTTTAGCGGGAGTGGTGGAGACCCAGTACTTC. The entire variable domain, with the rest obtained from reference TRBV9 and TRBJ2-5, is as follows: DSGVTQTPKHLITATGQRVTLRCSPRSGDLSVYWYQQSLDQGLQFLIQYYNGEERAKGNILERFSAQQFPDLHSELNLSSLELGDSALYFCASSTLAGVVETQYFGPGTRLLVL.

The chain uses TRBV5-8 and TRBJ1-5; no clear D gene. This CDR3 spans 13 amino acids. Trimming took 6 bases from V and 4 from J, leaving 11 bases between them. Germline CDR1 is SGHTS and CDR2 is YDEGEE. CDR3 sequence (DNA): TGTGCCAGCACCCGGGTCATTAATCAGCCCCAGCATTTT. This sequence encodes CASTRVINQPQHF. Full variable domain (remainder filled in from reference TRBV5-8 and TRBJ1-5): EAGVTQSPTHLIKTRGQQATLRCSPISGHTSVYWYQQALGLGLQFLLWYDEGEERNRGNFPPRFSGRQFPNYSSELNVNALELEDSALYLCASTRVINQPQHFGDGTRLSIL.

This clonotype was observed at least ten times. This chain uses TRBV7-3 with TRBJ2-1, with 9 bases matching TRBD1. Per the germline V gene, CDR1 is SGHTA and CDR2 is FQGTGA. V shed 5 bases, J shed 8 bases, and the junction held 13 bases outside the gene matches. This CDR3 spans 16 amino acids. The CDR3 DNA follows: TGTGCCAGCAGCCCCCGTCCTCAGACAGGGGGGGATGAGCAGTTCTTC. Translating it yields CASSPRPQTGGDEQFF.

This clonotype was picked up a small number of times. The rearrangement links TRBV29-1 to TRBJ2-1; TRBD1 matches at 7 bases. Per germline, CDR1 SQVTM and CDR2 ANQGSEA. This CDR3 is 14 amino acids long. Trimming removed 1 base from V and 7 bases from J; junction bases left unmatched: 7. This CDR3 reads CSVEASQGVNEQFF. In DNA form, the CDR3 reads TGCAGCGTTGAAGCCTCGCAGGGGGTTAATGAGCAGTTCTTC.

The sample holds a few counts of this clonotype. V usage is TRBV7-6 and J usage is TRBJ1-1; 7 bases are a match to TRBD1. Germline assignment: CDR1 SGHVS and CDR2 FNYEAQ. The CDR3 extends over 15 amino acids. The V segment lost 1 base and the J segment 2 bases; nucleotides outside the gene matches: 4. Written as DNA, the CDR3 is TGTGCCAGCAGCTTAGAGGGGGCCGGAAACACTGAAGCTTTCTTT. Amino acids: CASSLEGAGNTEAFF.

To note about this clonotype: A much larger clone is a single base away; this may be a read error. V usage is TRBV7-8 and J usage is TRBJ2-5, with unresolved D. Germline V gene data show CDR1 as SGHVS and CDR2 as FQNEAQ. The CDR3 contains 13 residues. The CDR3 sequence: CVSSPDLRETQYF. CDR3 coding DNA: TGTGTCAGCAGCCCAGACCTAAGGGAGACCCAGTACTTC.

V is TRBV24-1 and J is TRBJ1-5, with D maybe TRBD1 (5 bases). This CDR3 has 15 residues. Germline-derived CDR1 and CDR2 are KGHDR and SFDVKD. V lost 2 bases to trimming and J lost 0 bases, with 7 bases between them. CDR3 coding DNA: TGTGCCACCAGTGATTCAAGGGGTAGCAATCAGCCCCAGCATTTT. The encoded protein is CATSDSRGSNQPQHF.

V and J are TRBV14 and TRBJ2-3; 7 nucleotides match TRBD1. Germline CDR1 reads SGHDN; CDR2 reads FVKESK. This CDR3 is 16 amino acids long. V lost 4 bases, J lost 2 bases, and 9 bases stayed unmatched. Written as DNA, the CDR3 is TGTGCCAGCAGCCGCGTTGTGGGACAGAACACAGATACGCAGTATTTT. This gives the protein CASSRVVGQNTDTQYF.

Ten or more counts support this clonotype. This chain connects TRBV5-1 to TRBJ2-1; D is undetermined. CDR3 size: 15 residues. The V and J ends lost 0 bases and 6 bases respectively, with 13 bases between them. Germline CDR1 SGHRS, CDR2 YFSETQ. CDR3 DNA: TGCGCCAGCAGCTTGGTGACGGCAGGCGGCAATGAGCAGTTCTTC. This codes for CASSLVTAGGNEQFF.

In its sample, this clonotype was seen a few times. The V call is TRBV20-1, the J call TRBJ2-2, with 11 positions matching TRBD2. V was pared by 4 bases and J by 3 bases, with 1 base of the junction left unmatched. Looked up from germline, CDR1 is DFQATT and CDR2 is SNEGSKA (reference sequence). This CDR3 is 14 amino acids long. The CDR3 spells CSAKLAGDTGELFF. The CDR3 DNA sequence: TGCAGTGCTAAACTAGCGGGAGACACCGGGGAGCTGTTTTTT.

This clonotype was counted ten times or more. V usage is TRBV2 and J usage is TRBJ2-7; 9 nucleotides align to TRBD2. V was clipped by 2 bases and J by 7 bases; unmatched bases: 15. Germline-derived CDR1 and CDR2 are SNHLY and FYNNEI. The length of the CDR3 is 17 residues. CDR3 nucleotide sequence: TGTGCCAGCAGTGAACTAGCGGGAAGGTCGGCCGTTGGGGAGCAGTACTTC. Translated, it gives CASSELAGRSAVGEQYF.

This clonotype came up many times. The rearrangement uses TRBV11-2 and TRBJ2-7, with 8 nucleotides matching TRBD1. The ends lost 7 bases at V and 3 bases at J; junction bases unmatched: 5. Germline CDR1 reads SGHAT; CDR2 reads FQNNGV. The CDR3 consists of 13 residues. Here the CDR3 DNA reads TGTGCCAGCATCAGGGGGCGGGACTACGAGCAGTACTTC. Its protein product is CASIRGRDYEQYF.

This clonotype was observed many times. CDR3 sequence: CASQSVTDTQYF. The DNA of the CDR3 is TGTGCCAGCCAGTCGGTCACAGATACGCAGTATTTT. V gene TRBV28 combines with J gene TRBJ2-3; no clear D. This CDR3 comprises 12 residues. Trimming took 8 bases from V and 2 from J, leaving 8 bases between them. Germline-derived CDR1 and CDR2 are MDHEN and SYDVKM.

About this clonotype: A junction boundary mismatches the germline segment, possibly from a read error. This chain joins TRBV27 and TRBJ2-5, with a tentative D call TRBD1 (6 bases). CDR1 and CDR2 from the germline V gene are MNHEY and SMNVEV (reference sequence). This CDR3 has 15 residues. The CDR3 region is CASSFRALGGETQCF. The CDR3 coding sequence is TGTGCCAGCAGTTTTAGAGCGTTAGGGGGAGAGACCCAGTGCTTC.

This clonotype was detected ten times or more. V and J are TRBV11-2 and TRBJ2-4; 8 nucleotides line up with TRBD2. CDR1 and CDR2 from the germline V gene are SGHAT and FQNNGV. This CDR3 is built from 16 residues. The J segment lost 0 bases and the V segment lost 1 base, leaving 2 bases of the junction unmatched. This CDR3 reads CASSLVAGLAKNIQYF. The CDR3 DNA reads as TGTGCCAGCAGCTTAGTAGCGGGGTTAGCCAAAAACATTCAGTACTTC.

This clonotype was counted a few times. This chain uses TRBV4-2 with TRBJ2-4, with 8 nucleotides matching TRBD2. The CDR3 has 16 amino acids. The V gene's germline CDR1 is LGHNA and CDR2 YNFKEQ. V lost 0 bases to trimming and J lost 7 bases; unmatched junction nucleotides: 8. The CDR3 here is CASSQDTGTRGNIQYF. Written as DNA, the CDR3 is TGTGCCAGCAGCCAAGATACCGGGACTAGGGGGAACATTCAGTACTTC.

Many counts were recorded for this clonotype. The V gene is TRBV7-9, the J gene TRBJ1-1; tentatively, D is TRBD1 (5 bases). Germline V gene data show CDR1 as SEHNR and CDR2 as FQNEAQ (reference sequence). The CDR3 extends over 13 amino acids. V lost 3 bases and J 8 bases, leaving 13 bases between the germline ends. CDR3 in amino acids: CASSLGPKNEAFF. The DNA for the CDR3 is TGTGCCAGCAGCTTGGGACCGAAAAACGAAGCTTTCTTT.

The table lists this clonotype with a few counts. The chain is built from TRBV14 and TRBJ1-3; no clear D. The germline V gene has CDR1 SGHDN and CDR2 FVKESK. The V end lost 3 bases, the J end lost 0 bases, and 30 bases lay between the germline ends. CDR3 length: 22 amino acids. The chain's CDR3 is CASSQREGPWKKQHFSGNTIYF. DNA for the CDR3: TGTGCCAGCAGCCAGCGAGAGGGCCCTTGGAAAAAACAGCACTTCTCTGGAAACACCATATATTTT.